These 21 T cell receptor beta chains were sequenced from one sample in a study of blood T cell repertoires in COVID-19. Assay used: immunoSEQ multiplex PCR; TCRdb lists only in-frame clones, some missing. The table shows 300,000 to 350,000 clones, with roughly nine tenths occurring only once. The sequenced material came from peripheral blood. Source of these receptors: a man aged 18-30 years with active or convalescent COVID-19.

The gene calls are TRBV28 and TRBJ1-1, with 7 bases fitting TRBD1. V lost 6 bases to trimming and J lost 10 bases; unmatched junction nucleotides: 11. Germline-derived CDR1 and CDR2 are MDHEN and SYDVKM. The CDR3 covers 13 residues. CDR3 coding DNA: TGTGCCAGCAGCCCGGGACAGAGGTTTGCAGCTTTCTTT. Amino acids: CASSPGQRFAAFF.

The V call is TRBV19, the J call TRBJ2-7, with TRBD1 as a possible D gene (6 bases). Germline CDR1 is LNHDA and CDR2 is SQIVND (reference sequence). The CDR3 length is 14 residues. V gave up 5 bases and J gave up 2 bases, with 13 bases separating them. CDR3 sequence: CASSRAGVTYEQYF. The CDR3, as DNA: TGTGCCAGTAGTCGGGCAGGGGTAACCTACGAGCAGTACTTC.

A single count supports this clone. The rearrangement joins TRBV19 to TRBJ1-6; TRBD1 might be the D (6 bases). V gave up 2 bases and J gave up 10 bases, with 12 bases separating them. CDR3 length equals 14 residues. The germline V gene encodes CDR1 LNHDA and CDR2 SQIVND (reference sequence). The CDR3 sequence is CASSISGGGSPLHF. CDR3 nucleotide sequence: TGTGCCAGTAGTATATCTGGGGGCGGATCACCCCTCCACTTT.

This clone rates as medium-sized. This chain uses TRBV21-1 with TRBJ1-1; TRBD1, the D gene given by the table, was not confirmed from the DNA. TRBV21-1 is annotated as a pseudogene. The CDR3 totals 15 residues. CDR3 nucleotides: TGTGCCAGCAGCAAAGGAAGGGGCGGAAACACTGAAGCTTTCTTT. Protein sequence: CASSKGRGGNTEAFF.

This clone was detected only once. The chain carries TRBV19 and TRBJ2-7; 8 nucleotides match TRBD1. The ends lost 3 bases at V and 4 bases at J; junction bases unmatched: 8. This CDR3 has 15 amino acids. In germline, CDR1 is LNHDA, CDR2 SQIVND (reference sequence). The CDR3 nucleotides are TGTGCCAGTAGTATGGGAGGACAGGGACAATACGAGCAGTACTTC. Its protein product is CASSMGGQGQYEQYF.

J is TRBJ1-1 and V is TRBV29-1, with TRBD1 matching 8 bases. J gave up 0 bases and V 7 bases, and 4 bases lay outside the gene matches. Germline V gene lookup returns CDR1 SQVTM and CDR2 ANQGSEA. CDR3 length: 13 residues. For the CDR3, the DNA is TGCAGCGGGAGGACAGGGCTGAACACTGAAGCTTTCTTT. It is translated as CSGRTGLNTEAFF.

In nucleotides, the CDR3 is TGTGCCAGCAGCTTGGCAGGTGCAACTAATGAAAAACTGTTTTTT. Protein: CASSLAGATNEKLFF. The chain uses TRBV7-2 and TRBJ1-4; D unclear. Germline CDR1 is SGHTA and CDR2 is FQGNSA. V dropped 3 bases and J dropped 0 bases, with 8 bases sitting between them. This CDR3 region has 15 residues. Full variable domain (rest looked up from reference TRBV7-2 and TRBJ1-4): GAGVSQSPSNKVTEKGKDVELRCDPISGHTALYWYRQSLGQGLEFLIYFQGNSAPDKSGLPSDRFSAERTGGSVSTLTIQRTQQEDSAVYLCASSLAGATNEKLFFGSGTQLSVL.

The chain uses TRBV7-2 and TRBJ1-1; D is unclear. Germline lookup yields CDR1 SGHTA and CDR2 FQGNSA. The CDR3 contains 13 residues. Between the trimmed V and J ends, which lost 0 bases and 1 base, there was a span of 3 bases. CDR3 amino acids: CASSLARNTEAFF. The CDR3 DNA reads as TGTGCCAGCAGCTTAGCCAGGAACACTGAAGCTTTCTTT.

This chain connects TRBV10-3 to TRBJ2-7; D possibly corresponds to TRBD1 (5 bases). CDR3 length: 13 residues. Per germline, CDR1 ENHRY and CDR2 SYGVKD. V was clipped by 6 bases and J by 3 bases, with 12 bases between them. CDR3 sequence: CAIRNDSGYEQYF. The CDR3 nucleotides read TGTGCCATCAGAAACGACAGTGGCTACGAGCAGTACTTC.

The chain combines TRBV18 with TRBJ2-3; 8 positions agree with TRBD2. This CDR3 is built from 14 residues. Germline V gene sequence: CDR1 KGHSH, CDR2 LQKENI. Germline trimming cut 3 bases from V and 4 bases from J; bases unmatched to any gene: 3. This CDR3 reads CASSPREGPDTQYF. CDR3 sequence (DNA): TGTGCCAGCTCACCCCGGGAGGGCCCAGATACGCAGTATTTT.

This clone was seen a single time. The V call is TRBV7-9, the J call TRBJ2-5, with 7 bases aligning to TRBD1. J lost 1 base, V lost 3 bases, and 11 bases had no gene match. Per germline, CDR1 SEHNR and CDR2 FQNEAQ (reference sequence). The CDR3 runs to 17 residues. This CDR3 reads CASSLNRGPSLQETQYF. For the CDR3, the DNA is TGTGCCAGCAGCTTGAACAGGGGTCCCTCTCTCCAAGAGACCCAGTACTTC.

The chain uses TRBV5-1 and TRBJ1-1, with TRBD1 identical over 10 bases. The CDR3 sequence is 15 residues long. CDR1 and CDR2 from the germline V gene are SGHRS and YFSETQ. Unmatched junction bases numbered 9, after V lost 3 bases and J lost 7 bases. The CDR3 loop reads CASSSNIGQGVEAFF. For the CDR3, the DNA is TGCGCCAGCAGCTCCAACATCGGACAGGGGGTTGAAGCTTTCTTT.

The chain uses TRBV5-1 and TRBJ2-3; 12 nucleotides agree with TRBD1. J was trimmed by 4 bases and V by 7 bases; bases with no gene match: 13. Germline CDR1 is SGHRS and CDR2 is YFSETQ. This CDR3 is built from 17 residues. The CDR3 here is CASSSPYGTGGADTQYF. The CDR3 DNA is TGCGCCAGCTCCTCACCTTACGGGACAGGGGGCGCAGATACGCAGTATTTT. The variable domain in full, completed from reference TRBV5-1 and TRBJ2-3, reads KAGVTQTPRYLIKTRGQQVTLSCSPISGHRSVSWYQQTPGQGLQFLFEYFSETQRNKGNFPGRFSGRQFSNSRSEMNVSTLELGDSALYLCASSSPYGTGGADTQYFGPGTRLTVL.

The gene calls are TRBV6-6 and TRBJ1-5, with D possibly being TRBD1 (5 bases). The V and J ends lost 5 bases and 4 bases respectively, with 6 bases between them. CDR3 length: 12 residues. Looked up from germline, CDR1 is MNHNY and CDR2 is SVGAGI (reference sequence). The CDR3 sequence: CASSNRNQPQHF. CDR3 sequence (DNA): TGTGCCAGCAGTAACAGGAATCAGCCCCAGCATTTT.

The V and J genes are TRBV6-2 or TRBV6-3 and TRBJ1-5, with 10 bases that match TRBD1. CDR3 size: 15 residues. Germline assignment: CDR1 MNHEY and CDR2 SVGEGT. V lost 6 bases, J lost 9 bases, and 11 bases stayed unmatched. This chain's CDR3 is CASSPTGGVRPPQHF. CDR3 sequence (DNA): TGTGCCAGCAGCCCGACAGGGGGCGTGCGTCCGCCCCAGCATTTT.

The chain couples TRBV5-1 to TRBJ2-2; D is unclear. CDR1 is SGHRS, CDR2 YFSETQ, per germline. This CDR3 region has 15 residues. Trimming took off 1 base at V and 0 bases at J, with 7 bases between the two ends. The CDR3, as DNA: TGCGCCAGCAGCTTGTCAGATCCGAACACCGGGGAGCTGTTTTTT. This translates into CASSLSDPNTGELFF.

V and J are TRBV6-6 and TRBJ2-2; 10 bases align to TRBD2. V gave up 5 bases and J gave up 3 bases; unmatched junction bases: 9. This CDR3 is built from 17 residues. CDR1 MNHNY and CDR2 SVGAGI come from the germline V gene (reference sequence). In DNA form, the CDR3 reads TGTGCCAGCAGTCAGTCTCTAGCGGGGGTGTACACCGGGGAGCTGTTTTTT. Amino acid sequence: CASSQSLAGVYTGELFF.

This sequence joins TRBV5-8 and TRBJ2-3, with TRBD1 matching 8 bases. The CDR3 is made up of 14 amino acids. Trimming removed 4 bases from V and 4 bases from J; junction bases left unmatched: 5. Per germline, CDR1 SGHTS and CDR2 YDEGEE. The CDR3 DNA follows: TGTGCCAGCAGCCAAATACAGGGGGCAGATACGCAGTATTTT. The encoded protein is CASSQIQGADTQYF.

The gene calls are TRBV7-2 and TRBJ1-1; D gene unclear. The CDR3 totals 15 residues. Germline CDR1 reads SGHTA; CDR2 reads FQGNSA. V lost 3 bases and J 1 base, leaving 12 bases between the germline ends. CDR3 loop: CASSFSLQTNTEAFF. CDR3 nucleotides: TGTGCCAGCAGCTTTTCTTTACAGACGAACACTGAAGCTTTCTTT.

This chain connects TRBV5-5 to TRBJ1-2, with D tentatively TRBD1 (6 bases). The CDR3 length is 16 residues. V dropped 5 bases and J dropped 5 bases, with 22 bases sitting between them. Germline V CDR1 and CDR2: SGHKS, YYEKEE (reference sequence). CDR3 protein: CASSKDSPGHDYGYTF. The DNA for the CDR3 is TGTGCCAGCAGTAAAGATTCCCCGGGACATGATTATGGCTACACCTTC.

Note on this clone: Other DNA sequences from this sample encode an identical CDR3 as well. The chain joins TRBV4-1 to TRBJ1-2; 9 nucleotides align to TRBD1. Germline values: CDR1 MGHRA, CDR2 YSYEKL. CDR3 length: 15 residues. V lost 4 bases to trimming and J lost 5 bases; unmatched junction nucleotides: 8. Here the CDR3 reads CASSPGQGNLYGYTF. As DNA, the CDR3 is TGCGCCAGCAGCCCGGGACAGGGAAACCTGTATGGCTACACCTTC.